The 25 T cell receptor beta chains listed next were all sequenced from one sample in a study of monozygotic twins with inflammatory bowel disease. Each CDR3 protein gets one entry in TCRdb, which reprocessed the 5' RACE reads and gives no DNA. The data show about 160,000 distinct CDR3 sequences, and the top ten clones hold roughly 2.4%. The specimen was blood. All receptors come from a human donor with ulcerative colitis or Crohn's disease, or a healthy co-twin of an affected twin (not recorded which).

The chain has TRBV11-2 and TRBJ2-7. Germline CDR1 reads SGHAT; CDR2 reads FQNNGV. The CDR3 runs to 11 residues. The CDR3 loop is CASSVYYEQYF.

The chain has TRBV20-1 and TRBJ2-2; the D call of TRBD1 rests on TCRdb alone, since no DNA is present to check it. Germline assignment: CDR1 DFQATT and CDR2 SNEGSKA (reference sequence). There are 15 residues in the CDR3. CDR3 amino acids: CSASEGTLNTGELFF.

V is TRBV5-1 and J is TRBJ2-1; TCRdb indicates TRBD2, and absent DNA this call remains unverified. The CDR3 sequence is 16 residues long. The germline V gene has CDR1 SGHRS and CDR2 YFSETQ. CDR3 loop: CASSLAGHSSYNEQFF.

CDR3 in amino acids: CSARGRTVRKLFF. The rearrangement joins TRBV20-1 to TRBJ1-4. The CDR3 extends over 13 amino acids. In germline, CDR1 is DFQATT, CDR2 SNEGSKA (reference sequence).

This rearrangement joins TRBV6-1 to TRBJ1-2; the TRBD1 assignment by TCRdb is unverifiable without DNA. The CDR3 is 15 amino acids. The V gene's germline CDR1 is MNHNS and CDR2 SASEGT. The CDR3 sequence is CASSVQGGIGYGYTF.

V gene TRBV20-1 combines with J gene TRBJ2-1; absent DNA, TCRdb's TRBD2 call cannot be checked. Germline lookup yields CDR1 DFQATT and CDR2 SNEGSKA (reference sequence). This CDR3 is 15 amino acids long. Here the CDR3 reads CSATGLGSSYNEQFF.

This chain links TRBV5-4 with TRBJ2-1; lacking DNA, the TRBD1 call made by TCRdb goes unchecked. The germline gives CDR1 SGHNT, CDR2 YYREEE (reference sequence). The CDR3 consists of 15 residues. CDR3: CASSLGGGLRNEQFF.

The rearrangement joins TRBV20-1 to TRBJ1-5; TCRdb gives TRBD1 as the D gene, but with no DNA this cannot be confirmed. The CDR3 is made up of 15 amino acids. CDR1 and CDR2 from the germline V gene are DFQATT and SNEGSKA (reference sequence). The CDR3 region is CSARVTGGRGQPQHF.

V is TRBV27 and J is TRBJ2-2; the D call from TCRdb, TRBD2, cannot be confirmed without DNA. CDR3 length equals 15 residues. The germline V gene has CDR1 MNHEY and CDR2 SMNVEV (reference sequence). CDR3 residues: CASSWLAGSTGELFF.

This chain links TRBV7-3 with TRBJ2-3. Germline loops: CDR1 SGHTA, CDR2 FQGTGA. The CDR3 covers 13 residues. The CDR3 spells CASSYLSTDTQYF.

This rearrangement joins TRBV12-3 or TRBV12-4 to TRBJ2-1. The length of the CDR3 is 11 residues. CDR3 region: CASRDYNEQFF.

The rearrangement joins TRBV10-3 to TRBJ1-4. Germline V gene data show CDR1 as ENHRY and CDR2 as SYGVKD. CDR3 length equals 14 residues. CDR3 protein: CAISDPSTNEKLFF.

The J gene is TRBJ2-2, the V gene TRBV7-6. CDR1 is SGHVS, CDR2 FNYEAQ, per germline. CDR3 length: 16 amino acids. CDR3: CASSSPGTGNTGELFF. Full variable domain (remainder filled in from reference TRBV7-6 and TRBJ2-2): GAGVSQSPRYKVTKRGQDVALRCDPISGHVSLYWYRQALGQGPEFLTYFNYEAQQDKSGLPNDRFSAERPEGSISTLTIQRTEQRDSAMYRCASSSPGTGNTGELFFGEGSRLTVL.

The V and J genes are TRBV7-9 and TRBJ2-3; without DNA, the TCRdb call of TRBD1 cannot be checked. Germline values: CDR1 SEHNR, CDR2 FQNEAQ (reference sequence). The CDR3 contains 16 residues. The CDR3 loop is CASSPIRGVGTDTQYF.

The CDR3 region is CSASPGRDTQYF. V gene TRBV20-1 combines with J gene TRBJ2-3. The CDR3 covers 12 residues. CDR1 and CDR2 (germline): DFQATT, SNEGSKA (reference sequence).

The rearrangement links TRBV5-5 to TRBJ1-1; TCRdb's D call, TRBD1, is unchecked because there is no DNA. Germline V gene sequence: CDR1 SGHKS, CDR2 YYEKEE (reference sequence). This CDR3 has 14 residues. CDR3 sequence reads: CATRQGSQGVEAFF. The full variable domain, rest sourced from reference TRBV5-5 and TRBJ1-1, is DAGVTQSPTHLIKTRGQQVTLRCSPISGHKSVSWYQQVLGQGPQFIFQYYEKEERGRGNFPDRFSARQFPNYSSELNVNALLLGDSALYLCATRQGSQGVEAFFGQGTRLTVV.

The chain carries TRBV28 and TRBJ2-1; TCRdb gives TRBD1 as the D gene, but with no DNA this cannot be confirmed. The CDR3 is made up of 14 amino acids. CDR1 is MDHEN, CDR2 SYDVKM, per germline. The CDR3 region is CASAEGGRLHEQFF.

The genes are TRBV25-1 and TRBJ2-5. Germline V gene sequence: CDR1 MGHDK, CDR2 SYGVNS. CDR3 size: 15 residues. The chain's CDR3 is CASSEFKGSHETQYF. Variable domain in full (rest from reference TRBV25-1 and TRBJ2-5): EADIYQTPRYLVIGTGKKITLECSQTMGHDKMYWYQQDPGMELHLIHYSYGVNSTEKGDLSSESTVSRIRTEHFPLTLESARPSHTSQYLCASSEFKGSHETQYFGPGTRLLVL.

The gene calls are TRBV28 and TRBJ1-5; the TRBD1 assignment by TCRdb is unverifiable without DNA. This CDR3 contains 19 residues. Germline CDR1 MDHEN, CDR2 SYDVKM. The CDR3 reads CASSTTGETSSYSNQPQHF.

The J gene is TRBJ1-6, the V gene TRBV7-9; TCRdb picks TRBD1, but there is no DNA to check that call. The germline gives CDR1 SEHNR, CDR2 FQNEAQ (reference sequence). There are 15 residues in the CDR3. The CDR3 region is CASSFGGTYNSPLHF.

This chain joins TRBV10-3 and TRBJ2-7; no DNA is available, so the TRBD2 call from TCRdb remains unchecked. This CDR3 is 16 amino acids long. Looked up from germline, CDR1 is ENHRY and CDR2 is SYGVKD. The CDR3 sequence is CAISDMSEGERNEQYF.

J is TRBJ1-2 and V is TRBV4-1; TCRdb lists TRBD1, though no DNA is available to test this call. The CDR3 extends over 14 amino acids. The germline V gene has CDR1 MGHRA and CDR2 YSYEKL. The CDR3: CASSQPGTGYGYTF.

The chain joins TRBV7-2 to TRBJ2-1; absent DNA, TCRdb's TRBD1 call cannot be checked. The V gene's germline CDR1 is SGHTA and CDR2 FQGNSA. The CDR3 has 15 residues. The CDR3 spells CASSSRSGNYNEQFF.

CDR3 in amino acids: CASSPRTSGYNEQFF. The genes are TRBV12-3 or TRBV12-4 and TRBJ2-1; the TCRdb call, TRBD2, lacks DNA for checking. There are 15 residues in the CDR3.

The rearrangement links TRBV7-3 to TRBJ2-5; without DNA, the TCRdb call of TRBD1 cannot be checked. The CDR3 sequence is 14 residues long. Germline CDR1 SGHTA, CDR2 FQGTGA. CDR3 protein: CASSSGQGFETQYF.